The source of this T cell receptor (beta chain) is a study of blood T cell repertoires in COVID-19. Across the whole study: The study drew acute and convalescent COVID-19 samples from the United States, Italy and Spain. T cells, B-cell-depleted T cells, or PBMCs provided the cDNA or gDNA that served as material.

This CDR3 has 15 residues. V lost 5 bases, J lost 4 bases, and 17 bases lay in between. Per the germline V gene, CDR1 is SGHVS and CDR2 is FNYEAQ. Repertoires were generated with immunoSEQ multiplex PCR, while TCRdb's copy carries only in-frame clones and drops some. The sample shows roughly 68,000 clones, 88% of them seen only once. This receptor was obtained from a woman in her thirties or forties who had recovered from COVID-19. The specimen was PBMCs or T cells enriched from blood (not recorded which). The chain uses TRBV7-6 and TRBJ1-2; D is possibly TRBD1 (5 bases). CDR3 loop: CASSAGRGRSYGYTF. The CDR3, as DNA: TGTGCCAGCAGCGCAGGGAGGGGACGGAGCTATGGCTACACCTTC.